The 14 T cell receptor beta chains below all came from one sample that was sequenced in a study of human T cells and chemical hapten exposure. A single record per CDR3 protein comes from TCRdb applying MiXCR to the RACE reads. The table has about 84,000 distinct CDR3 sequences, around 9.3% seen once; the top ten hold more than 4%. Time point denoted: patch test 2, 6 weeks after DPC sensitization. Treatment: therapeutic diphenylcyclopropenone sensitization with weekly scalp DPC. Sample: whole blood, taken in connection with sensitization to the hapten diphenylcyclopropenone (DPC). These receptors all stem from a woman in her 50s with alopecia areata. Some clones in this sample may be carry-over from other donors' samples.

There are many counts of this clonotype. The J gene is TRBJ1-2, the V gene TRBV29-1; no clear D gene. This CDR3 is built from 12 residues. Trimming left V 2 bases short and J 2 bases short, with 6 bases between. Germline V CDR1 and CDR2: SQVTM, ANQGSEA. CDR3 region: CSVERQNYGYTF. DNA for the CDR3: TGCAGCGTTGAACGGCAGAACTATGGCTACACCTTC.

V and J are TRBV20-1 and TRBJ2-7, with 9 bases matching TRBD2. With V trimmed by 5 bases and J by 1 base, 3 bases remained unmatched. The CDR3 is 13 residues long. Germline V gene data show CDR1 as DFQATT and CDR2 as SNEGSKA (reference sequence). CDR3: CSAPAGGSYEQYF. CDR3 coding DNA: TGCAGTGCTCCAGCGGGAGGTTCCTACGAGCAGTACTTC.

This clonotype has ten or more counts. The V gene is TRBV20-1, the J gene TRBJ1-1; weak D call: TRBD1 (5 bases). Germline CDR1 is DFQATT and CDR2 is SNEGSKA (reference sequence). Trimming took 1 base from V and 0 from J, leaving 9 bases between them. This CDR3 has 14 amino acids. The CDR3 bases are TGCAGTGCTAGAGTGATGGGGCTGAACACTGAAGCTTTCTTT. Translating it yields CSARVMGLNTEAFF.

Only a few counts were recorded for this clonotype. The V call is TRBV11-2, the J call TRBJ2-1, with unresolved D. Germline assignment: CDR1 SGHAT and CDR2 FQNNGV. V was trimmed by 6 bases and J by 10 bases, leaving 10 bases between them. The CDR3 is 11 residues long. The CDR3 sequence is CASSHGLEQFF. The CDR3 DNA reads TGTGCCAGCAGTCACGGATTAGAGCAGTTCTTC.

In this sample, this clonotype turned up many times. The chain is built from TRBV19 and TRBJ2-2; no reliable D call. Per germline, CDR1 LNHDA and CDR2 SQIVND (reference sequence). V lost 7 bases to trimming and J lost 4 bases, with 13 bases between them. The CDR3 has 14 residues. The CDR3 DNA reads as TGTGCCAGTATGGTGGGCCTGTTCACCGGGGAGCTGTTTTTT. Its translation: CASMVGLFTGELFF. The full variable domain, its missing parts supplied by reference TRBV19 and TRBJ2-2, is DGGITQSPKYLFRKEGQNVTLSCEQNLNHDAMYWYRQDPGQGLRLIYYSQIVNDFQKGDIAEGYSVSREKKESFPLTVTSAQKNPTAFYLCASMVGLFTGELFFGEGSRLTVL.

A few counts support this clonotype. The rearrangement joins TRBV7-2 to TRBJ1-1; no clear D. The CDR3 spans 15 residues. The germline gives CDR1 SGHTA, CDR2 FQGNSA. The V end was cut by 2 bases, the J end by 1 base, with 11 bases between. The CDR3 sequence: CASSLYGPGNTEAFF. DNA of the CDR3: TGTGCCAGCAGCTTATACGGACCGGGGAACACTGAAGCTTTCTTT.

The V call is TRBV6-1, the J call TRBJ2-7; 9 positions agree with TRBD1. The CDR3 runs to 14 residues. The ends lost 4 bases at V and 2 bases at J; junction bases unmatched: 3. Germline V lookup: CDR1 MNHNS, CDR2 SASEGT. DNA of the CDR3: TGTGCCAGCAGTGCGGGACAGGGAGCCTACGAGCAGTACTTC. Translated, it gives CASSAGQGAYEQYF.

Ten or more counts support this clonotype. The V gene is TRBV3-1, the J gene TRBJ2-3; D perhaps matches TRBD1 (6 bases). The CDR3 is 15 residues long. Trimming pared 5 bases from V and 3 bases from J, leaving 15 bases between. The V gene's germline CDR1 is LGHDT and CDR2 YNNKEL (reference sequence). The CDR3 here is CASSEVQGQTDTQYF. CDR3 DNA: TGTGCCAGCAGCGAAGTCCAGGGGCAGACAGATACGCAGTATTTT.

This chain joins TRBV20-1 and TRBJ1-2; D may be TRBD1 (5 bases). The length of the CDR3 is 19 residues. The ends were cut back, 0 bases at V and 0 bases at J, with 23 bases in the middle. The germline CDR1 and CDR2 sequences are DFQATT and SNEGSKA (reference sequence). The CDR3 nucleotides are TGCAGTGCTAGAGATATCATTTATCCGGGTCCGGGGGCTAACTATGGCTACACCTTC. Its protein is CSARDIIYPGPGANYGYTF.

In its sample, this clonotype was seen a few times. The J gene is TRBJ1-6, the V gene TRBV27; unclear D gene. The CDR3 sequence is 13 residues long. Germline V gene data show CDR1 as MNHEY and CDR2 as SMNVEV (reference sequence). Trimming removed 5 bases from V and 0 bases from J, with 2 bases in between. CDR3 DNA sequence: TGTGCCAGCAGTATCTCCTATAATTCACCCCTCCACTTT. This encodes CASSISYNSPLHF.

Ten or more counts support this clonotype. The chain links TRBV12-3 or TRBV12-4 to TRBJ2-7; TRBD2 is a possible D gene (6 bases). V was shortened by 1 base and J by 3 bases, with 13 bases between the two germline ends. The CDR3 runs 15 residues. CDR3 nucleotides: TGTGCCAGCAGTTTAGTTTCCGGGGGTGGCTACGAGCAGTACTTC. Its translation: CASSLVSGGGYEQYF.

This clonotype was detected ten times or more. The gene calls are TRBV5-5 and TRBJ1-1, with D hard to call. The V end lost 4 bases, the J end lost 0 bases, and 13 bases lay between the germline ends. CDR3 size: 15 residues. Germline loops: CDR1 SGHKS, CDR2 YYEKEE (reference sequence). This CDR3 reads CASSAQTTMNTEAFF. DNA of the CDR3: TGTGCCAGCAGCGCGCAGACAACGATGAACACTGAAGCTTTCTTT.

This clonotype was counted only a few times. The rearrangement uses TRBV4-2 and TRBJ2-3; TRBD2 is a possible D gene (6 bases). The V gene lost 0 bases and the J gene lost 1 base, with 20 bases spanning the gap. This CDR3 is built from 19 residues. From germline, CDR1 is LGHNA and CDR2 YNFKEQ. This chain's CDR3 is CASSQDLPSATKRTDTQYF. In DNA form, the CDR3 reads TGTGCCAGCAGCCAAGATCTTCCTAGCGCGACAAAACGCACAGATACGCAGTATTTT.

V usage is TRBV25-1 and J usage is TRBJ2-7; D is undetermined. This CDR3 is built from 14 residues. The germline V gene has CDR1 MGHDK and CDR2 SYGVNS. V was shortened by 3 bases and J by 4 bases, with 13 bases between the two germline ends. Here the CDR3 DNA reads TGTGCCAGCAGTGATGCCGGTGGGATATACGAGCAGTACTTC. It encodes CASSDAGGIYEQYF.